Listed here is a single T cell receptor beta chain. Its antigen is not known. This specimen belongs to a study of cytomegalovirus exposure and HLA in healthy donors. Whole-study results and caveats: Several of the most significant clusters appeared, in a later analysis, to be linked to common viral pathogens.

60 Vbeta and 13 Jbeta primers were used in PCR. TCRdb's copy holds only in-frame clones and misses some; the assay was immunoSEQ multiplex PCR. The sample consists of more than 90,000 clones, over 60% of them appearing once. What was sequenced was PBMCs. The receptor's source is a young man in good health and CMV-seropositive.

The CDR3 sequence: CASSPIGRQGVGNQPQHF. As DNA, the CDR3 is TGTGCCAGCAGTCCAATCGGGAGACAGGGCGTGGGCAATCAGCCCCAGCATTTT. The chain has TRBV7-9 and TRBJ1-5, with 7 bases matching TRBD1. The germline gives CDR1 SEHNR, CDR2 FQNEAQ (reference sequence). J was trimmed by 2 bases and V by 6 bases; bases with no gene match: 16. This CDR3 comprises 18 residues.